This T cell receptor beta chain is drawn from a study of cytomegalovirus exposure and HLA in healthy donors. J was trimmed by 1 base and V by 4 bases; bases with no gene match: 11. The CDR3 runs 17 residues. Germline-derived CDR1 and CDR2 are SEHNR and FQNEAQ (reference sequence). Both 60 Vbeta primers and 13 Jbeta primers went into the PCR. The method was immunoSEQ multiplex PCR; TCRdb's version includes in-frame clones alone and lacks a portion of them. The data hold 150,000 or so clones, with roughly 80% observed a single time. Whole-study results and caveats: Later on, an analysis found that several of the most significant clusters appeared to be linked to common viral pathogens, which included parvovirus B19. Association with HLA alleles at 0.05 false discovery rate was found for 16,951 TCR beta sequences in a later analysis.

As regards this clone: The antigen is not known.

This TCR came from a woman aged 35 to 49 in good health and CMV-seronegative. The chain has TRBV7-9 and TRBJ2-5, with 8 nucleotides matching TRBD1. Sequencing was carried out using PBMCs. Here the CDR3 DNA reads TGTGCCAGCAGCTACCCGACAGGGGACCCTATCCAAGAGACCCAGTACTTC. It codes for CASSYPTGDPIQETQYF.